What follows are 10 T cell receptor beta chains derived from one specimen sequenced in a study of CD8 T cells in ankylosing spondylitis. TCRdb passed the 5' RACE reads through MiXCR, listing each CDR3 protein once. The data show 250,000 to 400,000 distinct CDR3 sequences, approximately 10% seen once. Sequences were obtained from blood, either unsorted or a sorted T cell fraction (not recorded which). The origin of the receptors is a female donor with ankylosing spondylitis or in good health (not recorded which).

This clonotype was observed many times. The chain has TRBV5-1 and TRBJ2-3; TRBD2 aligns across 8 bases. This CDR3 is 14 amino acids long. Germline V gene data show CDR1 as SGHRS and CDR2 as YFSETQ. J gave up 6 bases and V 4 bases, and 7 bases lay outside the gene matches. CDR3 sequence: CASSPGGVGDTQYF. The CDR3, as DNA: TGCGCCAGCAGCCCGGGGGGGGTCGGTGATACGCAGTATTTT. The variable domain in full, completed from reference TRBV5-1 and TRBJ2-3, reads KAGVTQTPRYLIKTRGQQVTLSCSPISGHRSVSWYQQTPGQGLQFLFEYFSETQRNKGNFPGRFSGRQFSNSRSEMNVSTLELGDSALYLCASSPGGVGDTQYFGPGTRLTVL.

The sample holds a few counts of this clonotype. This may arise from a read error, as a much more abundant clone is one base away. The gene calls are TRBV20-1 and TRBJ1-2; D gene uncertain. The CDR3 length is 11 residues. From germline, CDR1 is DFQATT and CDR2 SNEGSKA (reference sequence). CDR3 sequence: CSAPNNYGDTF. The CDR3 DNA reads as TGCAGTGCTCCCAATAACTATGGCGACACCTTC.

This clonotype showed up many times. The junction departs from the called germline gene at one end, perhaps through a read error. The CDR3 DNA sequence: TGTGCCAGCACCTTACGGAACACTGAAGCTTTCTTT. Translated: CASTLRNTEAFF. The chain combines TRBV7-9 with TRBJ1-1, with no clear D. Germline V CDR1 and CDR2: SEHNR, FQNEAQ (reference sequence). The CDR3 sequence is 12 residues long.

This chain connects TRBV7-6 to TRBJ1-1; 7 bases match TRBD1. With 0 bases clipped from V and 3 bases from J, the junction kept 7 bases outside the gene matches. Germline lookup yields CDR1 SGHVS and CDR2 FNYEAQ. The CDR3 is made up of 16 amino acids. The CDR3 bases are TGTGCCAGCAGCTTAGCCGGAGGGGGCAAGGACACTGAAGCTTTCTTT. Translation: CASSLAGGGKDTEAFF.

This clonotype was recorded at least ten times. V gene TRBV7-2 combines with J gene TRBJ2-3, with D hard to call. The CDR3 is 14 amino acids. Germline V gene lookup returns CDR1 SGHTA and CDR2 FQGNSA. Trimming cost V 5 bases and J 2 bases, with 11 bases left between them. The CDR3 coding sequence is TGTGCCAGCAGCAAGGGTGCTTCCACAGATACGCAGTATTTT. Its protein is CASSKGASTDTQYF.

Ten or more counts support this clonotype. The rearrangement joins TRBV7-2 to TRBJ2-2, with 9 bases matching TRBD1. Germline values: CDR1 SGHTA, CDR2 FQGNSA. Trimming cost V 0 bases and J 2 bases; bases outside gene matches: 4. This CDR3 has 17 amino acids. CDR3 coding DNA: TGTGCCAGCAGCTTAGCCCCGGGACAGGGCAACACCGGGGAGCTGTTTTTT. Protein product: CASSLAPGQGNTGELFF.

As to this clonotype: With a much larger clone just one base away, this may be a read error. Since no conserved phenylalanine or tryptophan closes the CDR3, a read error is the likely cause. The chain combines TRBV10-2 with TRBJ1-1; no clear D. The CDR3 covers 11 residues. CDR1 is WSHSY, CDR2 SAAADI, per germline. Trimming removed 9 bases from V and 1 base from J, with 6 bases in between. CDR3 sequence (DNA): TGCGCCAGTCACACGAACACTGAAGCTTTCTAT. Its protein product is CASHTNTEAFY.

The DNA of the CDR3 is TGTGCCAGCAGAGGGTCGGGCACTGAAGCTTTCTTT. It encodes CASRGSGTEAFF. This chain joins TRBV7-9 and TRBJ1-1; D is undetermined. Trimming pared 6 bases from V and 4 bases from J, leaving 9 bases between. The CDR3 sequence is 12 residues long. Germline lookup yields CDR1 SEHNR and CDR2 FQNEAQ (reference sequence).

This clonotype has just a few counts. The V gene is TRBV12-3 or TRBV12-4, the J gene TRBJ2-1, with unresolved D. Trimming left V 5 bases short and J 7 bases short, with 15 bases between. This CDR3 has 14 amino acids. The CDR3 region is CASSATLRVNEQFF. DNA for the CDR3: TGTGCCAGCAGTGCCACTCTCCGGGTGAATGAGCAGTTCTTC.

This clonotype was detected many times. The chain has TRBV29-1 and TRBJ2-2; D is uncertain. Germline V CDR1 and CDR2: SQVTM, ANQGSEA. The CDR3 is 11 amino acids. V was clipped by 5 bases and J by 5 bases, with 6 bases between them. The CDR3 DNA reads TGCAGCGTTAGGTGGACCGGGGAGCTGTTTTTT. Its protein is CSVRWTGELFF.